Sequencing of this T cell receptor (beta chain) was carried out in a study of T cell clonality in common variable immunodeficiency. Produced via immunoSEQ multiplex PCR; TCRdb's table is partial and in-frame only. Singletons are absent from the sample, which has under 40,000 clones. This clone was found many times. The CDR3 extends 3 residues past the end of the read, so its final part is completed from the germline J gene. The CDR3 sequence is 16 residues long. Germline trimming cut 3 bases from V and 2 bases from J; bases unmatched to any gene: 4. Germline V gives CDR1 LNHDA, CDR2 SQIVND (reference sequence).

Material: peripheral blood mononuclear cells. The chain links TRBV19 to TRBJ1-5; 10 positions agree with TRBD1. The receptor was derived from a person aged 18 to 75 in good health. The sequenced part of the CDR3 DNA is TGTGCCAGTAGTATGGGGACAGGGGTGCGCAATCAGCCC. It specifies CASSMGTGVRNQP. The whole CDR3 region reads CASSMGTGVRNQPQHF.